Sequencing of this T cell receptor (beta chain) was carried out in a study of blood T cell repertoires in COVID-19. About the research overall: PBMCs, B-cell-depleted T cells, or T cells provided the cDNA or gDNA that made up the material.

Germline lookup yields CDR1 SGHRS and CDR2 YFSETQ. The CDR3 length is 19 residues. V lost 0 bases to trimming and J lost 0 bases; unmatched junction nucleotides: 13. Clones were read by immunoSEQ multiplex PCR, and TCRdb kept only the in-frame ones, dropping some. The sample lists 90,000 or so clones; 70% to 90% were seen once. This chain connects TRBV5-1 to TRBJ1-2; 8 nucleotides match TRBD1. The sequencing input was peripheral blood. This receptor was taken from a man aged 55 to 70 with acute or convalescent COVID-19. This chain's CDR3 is CASSLGPRTGPDSNYGYTF. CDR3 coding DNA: TGCGCCAGCAGCTTGGGACCCCGGACAGGGCCCGACTCTAACTATGGCTACACCTTC.